These 6 T cell receptor beta chains were sequenced from one sample in a study of shared clonotypes between healthy human individuals. Sequencing used immunoSEQ multiplex PCR; TCRdb keeps in-frame clones, though not all of them. This table has around 1.5 million clones, nearly 99% appearing once. Material: naive CD4+ T cells sorted from blood. The subset was: CD45RA+ positively selected. Receptors originate from a man between 25 and 39 years old in good health.

CDR3 DNA: TGCGCCAGCAGCTTGTCGGATCCGGGACATGGCACTGAAGCTTTCTTT. Its protein product is CASSLSDPGHGTEAFF. J is TRBJ1-1 and V is TRBV5-1, with D possibly matching TRBD1 (6 bases). The ends were cut back, 1 base at V and 4 bases at J, with 17 bases in the middle. The CDR3 has 16 residues. The germline V gene has CDR1 SGHRS and CDR2 YFSETQ.

The chain has TRBV7-8 and TRBJ1-5; D might be TRBD1 (6 bases). Germline V gives CDR1 SGHVS, CDR2 FQNEAQ. The CDR3 consists of 16 residues. Trimming stripped 4 bases from V and 4 bases from J, with 17 bases between. CDR3 amino acids: CASSSRYRESNQPQHF. The CDR3 coding sequence is TGTGCCAGCAGCTCACGGTACAGGGAGTCGAATCAGCCCCAGCATTTT.

This clone was recorded only once. The chain employs TRBV9 and TRBJ2-7, with D tentatively TRBD1 or TRBD2 (5 bases each). Between the trimmed V and J ends, which lost 0 bases and 2 bases, there was a span of 15 bases. This CDR3 has 16 residues. Germline CDR1 and CDR2: SGDLS and YYNGEE. The CDR3 loop reads CASSVVGQGPPYEQYF. In DNA form, the CDR3 reads TGTGCCAGCAGCGTAGTGGGGCAGGGACCGCCCTACGAGCAGTACTTC.

The CDR3 is CASSLVSHEQYF. In DNA form, the CDR3 reads TGTGCCAGCAGCTTAGTCAGCCACGAGCAGTACTTC. V gene TRBV7-9 combines with J gene TRBJ2-7; unclear D gene. Germline CDR1 SEHNR, CDR2 FQNEAQ (reference sequence). V lost 1 base and J lost 5, with 6 bases in between. This CDR3 contains 12 residues.

This chain joins TRBV11-2 and TRBJ2-1; TRBD2 aligns across 7 bases. V lost 2 bases to trimming and J lost 3 bases; unmatched junction nucleotides: 7. CDR1 is SGHAT and CDR2 is FQNNGV in the germline V gene. The CDR3 loop spans 16 amino acids. Here the CDR3 DNA reads TGTGCCAGCAGCTTATCCCTAGCGGTTTACTACAATGAGCAGTTCTTC. This sequence encodes CASSLSLAVYYNEQFF.

V usage is TRBV10-3 and J usage is TRBJ2-5; 8 bases align to TRBD1. This CDR3 is 16 amino acids long. After removal of 2 bases from V and 4 bases from J, the junction contained 9 bases not matched to a gene. In germline, CDR1 is ENHRY, CDR2 SYGVKD. CDR3 coding DNA: TGTGCCATCAGTGAGCGAGGTCAGGGGGCAGGAGAGACCCAGTACTTC. It encodes CAISERGQGAGETQYF.